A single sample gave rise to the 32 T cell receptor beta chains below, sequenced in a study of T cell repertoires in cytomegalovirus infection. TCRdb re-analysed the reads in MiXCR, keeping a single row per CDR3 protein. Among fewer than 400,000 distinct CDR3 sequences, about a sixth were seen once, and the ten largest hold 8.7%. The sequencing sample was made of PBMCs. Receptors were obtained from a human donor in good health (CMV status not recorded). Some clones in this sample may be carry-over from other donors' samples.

The DNA of the CDR3 is TGTGCCAGCTCGTTAAGTGGACACAGGGTGGATCAGCCCCAGCATTTT. This gives the protein CASSLSGHRVDQPQHF. The genes are TRBV6-6 and TRBJ1-5, with a tentative D call TRBD1 (6 bases). The CDR3 consists of 16 residues. Germline assignment: CDR1 MNHNY and CDR2 SVGAGI (reference sequence). The V and J ends lost 8 bases and 5 bases respectively, with 22 bases between them.

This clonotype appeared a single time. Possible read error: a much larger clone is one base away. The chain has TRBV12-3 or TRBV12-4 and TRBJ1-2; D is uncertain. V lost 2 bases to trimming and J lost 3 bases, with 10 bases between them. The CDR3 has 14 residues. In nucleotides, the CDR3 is TGTGCCAGCAGTTTAATGGGAGCTTACTATGGCTACACCTTC. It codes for CASSLMGAYYGYTF.

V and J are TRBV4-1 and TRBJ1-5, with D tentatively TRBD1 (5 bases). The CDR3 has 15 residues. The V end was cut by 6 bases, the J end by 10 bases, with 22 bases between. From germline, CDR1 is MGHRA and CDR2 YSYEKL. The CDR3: CASSPPGGPKSPQHF. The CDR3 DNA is TGCGCCAGCAGTCCTCCCGGGGGTCCGAAGTCCCCCCAGCATTTT.

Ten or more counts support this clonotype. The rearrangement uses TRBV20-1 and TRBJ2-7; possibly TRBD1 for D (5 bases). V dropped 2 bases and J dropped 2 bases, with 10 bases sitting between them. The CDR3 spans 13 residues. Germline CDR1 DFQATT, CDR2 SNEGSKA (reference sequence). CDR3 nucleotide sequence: TGCAGTGCTAGAAGTGCAGGGACCTACGAGCAGTACTTC. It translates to CSARSAGTYEQYF.

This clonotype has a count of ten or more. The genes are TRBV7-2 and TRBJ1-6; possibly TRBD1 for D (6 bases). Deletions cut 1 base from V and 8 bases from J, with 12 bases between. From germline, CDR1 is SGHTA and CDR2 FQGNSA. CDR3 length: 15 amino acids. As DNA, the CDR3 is TGTGCCAGCAGCTTAGGGGGGGCGAGGGATTCACCCCTCCACTTT. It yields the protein CASSLGGARDSPLHF.

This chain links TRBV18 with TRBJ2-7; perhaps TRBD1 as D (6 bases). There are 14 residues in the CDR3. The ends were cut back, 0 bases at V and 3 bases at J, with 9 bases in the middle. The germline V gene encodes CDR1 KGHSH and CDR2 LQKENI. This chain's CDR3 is CASSPPDSFYEQYF. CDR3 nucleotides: TGTGCCAGCTCACCACCGGACAGCTTCTACGAGCAGTACTTC. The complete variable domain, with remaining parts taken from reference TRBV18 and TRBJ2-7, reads NAGVMQNPRHLVRRRGQEARLRCSPMKGHSHVYWYRQLPEEGLKFMVYLQKENIIDESGMPKERFSAEFPKEGPSILRIQQVVRGDSAAYFCASSPPDSFYEQYFGPGTRLTVT.

The CDR3, as DNA: TGTGCCAGCATAGCGGGAGTCCCCTACAATGAGCAGTTCTTC. Encoded protein: CASIAGVPYNEQFF. The chain is built from TRBV6-2 or TRBV6-3 and TRBJ2-1; 9 nucleotides align to TRBD2. The CDR3 is made up of 14 amino acids. V was pared by 7 bases and J by 2 bases, with 3 bases of the junction left unmatched. The germline gives CDR1 MNHEY, CDR2 SVGEGT.

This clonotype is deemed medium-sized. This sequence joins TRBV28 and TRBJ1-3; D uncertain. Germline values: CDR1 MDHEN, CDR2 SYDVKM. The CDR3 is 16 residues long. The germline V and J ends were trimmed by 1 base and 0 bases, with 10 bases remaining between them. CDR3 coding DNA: TGTGCCAGCAGTTTATTGGAGACGGGCTCTGGAAACACCATATATTTT. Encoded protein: CASSLLETGSGNTIYF.

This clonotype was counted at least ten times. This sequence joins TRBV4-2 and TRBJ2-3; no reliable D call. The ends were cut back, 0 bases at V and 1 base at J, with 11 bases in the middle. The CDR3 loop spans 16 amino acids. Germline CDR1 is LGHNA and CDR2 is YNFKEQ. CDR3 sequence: CASSQDARRGTDTQYF. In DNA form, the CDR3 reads TGTGCCAGCAGCCAAGACGCGAGAAGGGGCACAGATACGCAGTATTTT.

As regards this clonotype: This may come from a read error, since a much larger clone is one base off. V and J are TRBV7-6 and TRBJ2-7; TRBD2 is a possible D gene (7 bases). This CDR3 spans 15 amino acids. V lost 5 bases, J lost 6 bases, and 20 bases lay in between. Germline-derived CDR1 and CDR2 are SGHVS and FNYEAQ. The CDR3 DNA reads TGTGCCAGCAGCAAGGGGGGGCTAGACCTCAGCGAGCAGTACTTC. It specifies CASSKGGLDLSEQYF.

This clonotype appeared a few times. The CDR3 sequence is CASSPEGGRLEKLFF. DNA of the CDR3: TGTGCCAGTAGTCCCGAGGGAGGCAGACTGGAAAAACTGTTTTTT. V is TRBV19 and J is TRBJ1-4; D remains unclear. Trimming took off 5 bases at V and 8 bases at J, with 18 bases between the two ends. CDR1 is LNHDA, CDR2 SQIVND, per germline (reference sequence). The CDR3 covers 15 residues.

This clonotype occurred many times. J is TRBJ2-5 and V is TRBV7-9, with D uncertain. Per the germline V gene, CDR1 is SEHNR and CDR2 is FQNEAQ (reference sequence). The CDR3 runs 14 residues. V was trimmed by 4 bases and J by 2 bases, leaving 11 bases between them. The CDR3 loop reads CASSSVNIQETQYF. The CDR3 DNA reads TGTGCCAGCAGCTCGGTGAACATACAAGAGACCCAGTACTTC.

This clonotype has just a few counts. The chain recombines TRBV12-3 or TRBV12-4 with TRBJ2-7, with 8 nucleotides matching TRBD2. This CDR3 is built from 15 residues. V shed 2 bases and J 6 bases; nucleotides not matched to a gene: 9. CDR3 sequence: CASSLWGTRPPEQYF. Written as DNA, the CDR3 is TGTGCCAGCAGTTTATGGGGGACTAGGCCCCCCGAGCAGTACTTC.

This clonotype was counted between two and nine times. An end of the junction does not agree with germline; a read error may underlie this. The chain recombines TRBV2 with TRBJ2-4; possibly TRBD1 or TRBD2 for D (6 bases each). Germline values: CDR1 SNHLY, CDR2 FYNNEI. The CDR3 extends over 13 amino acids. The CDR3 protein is CASRGGGSVPKVF. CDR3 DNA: TGTGCCAGCAGAGGAGGGGGGTCCGTCCCCAAAGTGTTC.

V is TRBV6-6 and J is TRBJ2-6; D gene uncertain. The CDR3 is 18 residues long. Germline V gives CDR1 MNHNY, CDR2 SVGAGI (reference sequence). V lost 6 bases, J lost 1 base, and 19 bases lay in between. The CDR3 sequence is CASSLLTTILSGANVLTF. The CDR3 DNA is TGTGCCAGCAGCTTACTAACAACTATTTTGTCTGGGGCCAACGTCCTGACTTTC.

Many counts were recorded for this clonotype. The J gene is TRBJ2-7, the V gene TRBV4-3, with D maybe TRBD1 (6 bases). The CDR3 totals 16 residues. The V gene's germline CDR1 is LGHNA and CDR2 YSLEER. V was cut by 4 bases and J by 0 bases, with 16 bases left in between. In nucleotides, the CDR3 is TGCGCCAGCAGCCCACAGAGGGACATCCACTCCTACGAGCAGTACTTC. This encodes CASSPQRDIHSYEQYF.

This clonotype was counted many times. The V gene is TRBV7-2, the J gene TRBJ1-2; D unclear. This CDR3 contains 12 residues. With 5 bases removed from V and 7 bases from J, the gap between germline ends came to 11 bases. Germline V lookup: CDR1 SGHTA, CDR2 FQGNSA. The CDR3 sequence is CASSPGSRGYTF. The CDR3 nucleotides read TGTGCCAGCAGCCCAGGCTCTCGTGGCTACACCTTC.

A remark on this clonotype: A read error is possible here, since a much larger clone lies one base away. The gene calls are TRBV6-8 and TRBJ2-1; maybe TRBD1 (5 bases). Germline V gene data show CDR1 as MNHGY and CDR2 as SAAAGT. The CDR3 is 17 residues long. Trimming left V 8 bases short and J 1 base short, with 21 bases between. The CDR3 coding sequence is TGTGCCAGCGCTCCCACCGCATCAGGGCGTTCCTACAATGAGCAGTTCTTC. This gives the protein CASAPTASGRSYNEQFF.

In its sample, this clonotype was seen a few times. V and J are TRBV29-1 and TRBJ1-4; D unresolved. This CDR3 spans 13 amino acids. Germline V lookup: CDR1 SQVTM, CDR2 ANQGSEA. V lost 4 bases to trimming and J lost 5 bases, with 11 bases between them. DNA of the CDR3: TGCAGCGTTGCCATAAGAGGGAATGAAAAACTGTTTTTT. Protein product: CSVAIRGNEKLFF.

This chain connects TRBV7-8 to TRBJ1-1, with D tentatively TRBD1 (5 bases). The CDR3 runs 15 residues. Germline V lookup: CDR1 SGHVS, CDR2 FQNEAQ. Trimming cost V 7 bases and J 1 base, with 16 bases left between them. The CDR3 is CASKAGRIRNTEAFF. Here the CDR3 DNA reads TGTGCCAGCAAAGCGGGACGGATAAGGAACACTGAAGCTTTCTTT.

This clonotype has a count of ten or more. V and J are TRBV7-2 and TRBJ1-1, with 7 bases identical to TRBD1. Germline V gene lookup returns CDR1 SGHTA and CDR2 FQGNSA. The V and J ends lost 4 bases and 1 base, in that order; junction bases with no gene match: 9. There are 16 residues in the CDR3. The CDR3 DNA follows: TGTGCCAGCAGCTGGCCAACCGGGACAGCGAACACTGAAGCTTTCTTT. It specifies CASSWPTGTANTEAFF. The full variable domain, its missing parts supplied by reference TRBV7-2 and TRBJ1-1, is GAGVSQSPSNKVTEKGKDVELRCDPISGHTALYWYRQSLGQGLEFLIYFQGNSAPDKSGLPSDRFSAERTGGSVSTLTIQRTQQEDSAVYLCASSWPTGTANTEAFFGQGTRLTVV.

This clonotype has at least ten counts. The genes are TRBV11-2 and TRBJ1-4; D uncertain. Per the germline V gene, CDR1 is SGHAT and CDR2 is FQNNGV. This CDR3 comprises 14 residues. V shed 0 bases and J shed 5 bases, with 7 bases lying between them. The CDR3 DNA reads TGTGCCAGCAGCTTAGAGATTGACAATGAAAAACTGTTTTTT. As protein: CASSLEIDNEKLFF.

The CDR3 sequence: CASSFDTGLAGGGGDTQYF. The CDR3 nucleotides read TGTGCCAGCAGTTTCGATACGGGACTAGCGGGAGGGGGCGGAGATACGCAGTATTTT. The chain recombines TRBV12-3 or TRBV12-4 with TRBJ2-3; TRBD2 agrees at 16 bases. The CDR3 runs 19 residues. With V trimmed by 3 bases and J by 5 bases, 11 bases remained unmatched.

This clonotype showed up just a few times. The CDR3 region has the DNA TGTGCCAGCAGCTTAGTCTTTTGGGGGACTACCTACAATGAGCAGTTCTTC. Translating it yields CASSLVFWGTTYNEQFF. The chain has TRBV7-2 and TRBJ2-1; 7 bases align to TRBD2. V was pared by 1 base and J by 2 bases, with 8 bases of the junction left unmatched. CDR3 length: 17 amino acids. The germline V gene encodes CDR1 SGHTA and CDR2 FQGNSA.

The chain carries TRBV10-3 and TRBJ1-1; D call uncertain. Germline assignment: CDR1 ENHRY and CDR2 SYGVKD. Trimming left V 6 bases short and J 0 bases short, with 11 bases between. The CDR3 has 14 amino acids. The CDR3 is CAIRAGPLNTEAFF. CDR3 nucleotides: TGTGCCATCAGGGCCGGGCCCCTGAACACTGAAGCTTTCTTT.

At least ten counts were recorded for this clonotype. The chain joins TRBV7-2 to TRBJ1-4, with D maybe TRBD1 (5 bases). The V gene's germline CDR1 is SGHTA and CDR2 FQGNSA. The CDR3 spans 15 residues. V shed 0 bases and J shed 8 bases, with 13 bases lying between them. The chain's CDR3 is CASSLAKGAWEKLFF. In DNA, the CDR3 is TGTGCCAGCAGCTTAGCGAAAGGGGCGTGGGAAAAACTGTTTTTT.

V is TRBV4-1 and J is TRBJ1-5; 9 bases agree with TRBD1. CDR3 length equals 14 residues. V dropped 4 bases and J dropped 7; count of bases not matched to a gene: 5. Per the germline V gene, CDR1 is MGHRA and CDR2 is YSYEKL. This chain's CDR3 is CASSPPGQGQPQHF. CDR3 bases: TGCGCCAGCAGCCCTCCGGGACAGGGCCAGCCCCAGCATTTT.

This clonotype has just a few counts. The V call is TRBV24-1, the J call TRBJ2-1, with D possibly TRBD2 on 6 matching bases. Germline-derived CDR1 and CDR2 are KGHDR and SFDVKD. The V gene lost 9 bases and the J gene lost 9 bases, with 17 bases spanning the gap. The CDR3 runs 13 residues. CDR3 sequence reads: CATARGSGGEQFF. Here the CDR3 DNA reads TGTGCCACCGCCCGGGGTAGCGGAGGTGAGCAGTTCTTC.

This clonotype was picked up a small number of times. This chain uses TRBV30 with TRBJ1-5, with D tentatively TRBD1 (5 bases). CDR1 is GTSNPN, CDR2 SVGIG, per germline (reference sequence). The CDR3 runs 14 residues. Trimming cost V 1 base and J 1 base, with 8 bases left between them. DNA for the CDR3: TGTGCCTGGAGTGGGGGGGGAAGCAATCAGCCCCAGCATTTT. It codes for CAWSGGGSNQPQHF. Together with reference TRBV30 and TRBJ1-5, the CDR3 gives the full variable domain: SQTIHQWPATLVQPVGSPLSLECTVEGTSNPNLYWYRQAAGRGLQLLFYSVGIGQISSEVPQNLSASRPQDRQFILSSKKLLLSDSGFYLCAWSGGGSNQPQHFGDGTRLSIL.

CDR3 protein: CASSLGGASEKLFF. For the CDR3, the DNA is TGTGCCAGCAGTTTGGGGGGGGCTAGTGAAAAACTGTTTTTT. The chain combines TRBV28 with TRBJ1-4, with a possible D match to TRBD1 (6 bases). Germline lookup yields CDR1 MDHEN and CDR2 SYDVKM. This CDR3 contains 14 residues. V lost 3 bases and J 7 bases, leaving 12 bases between the germline ends.

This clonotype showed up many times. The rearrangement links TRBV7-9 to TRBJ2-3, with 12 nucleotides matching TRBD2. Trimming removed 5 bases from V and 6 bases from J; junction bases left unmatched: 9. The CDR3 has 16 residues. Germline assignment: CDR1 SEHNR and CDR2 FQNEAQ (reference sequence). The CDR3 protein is CASSILAGGRFDTQYF. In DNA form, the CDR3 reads TGTGCCAGCAGCATACTAGCGGGGGGCCGTTTCGATACGCAGTATTTT. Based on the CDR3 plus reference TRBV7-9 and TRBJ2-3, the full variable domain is DTGVSQNPRHKITKRGQNVTFRCDPISEHNRLYWYRQTLGQGPEFLTYFQNEAQLEKSRLLSDRFSAERPKGSFSTLEIQRTEQGDSAMYLCASSILAGGRFDTQYFGPGTRLTVL.

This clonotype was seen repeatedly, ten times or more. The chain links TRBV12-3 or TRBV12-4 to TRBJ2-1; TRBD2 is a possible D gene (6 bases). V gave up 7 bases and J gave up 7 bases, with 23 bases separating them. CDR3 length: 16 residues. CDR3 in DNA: TGTGCCAGCACCTTAAGACCGGGACTTCGGGAGAATGAGCAGTTCTTC. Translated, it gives CASTLRPGLRENEQFF.